This T cell receptor (beta chain) was found in a study of vaccination and CD4 T cells after COVID-19. Overall study context: Each control was exposed to a CEFX pool, an HIV-1 Nef pool, or no peptide at all. General study points: A comparatively limited set of convalescent patients was examined, with no early post-infection timepoints. Vaccine-specific clones numbering 304 of 307 showed spike mono-reactivity in convalescent patients.

The Oncomine TCR Beta short-read assay sequenced DNA from cultured CD4+ T cells. TCRdb fed the PCR reads into MiXCR, producing one record per CDR3 protein. The data show over 11,000 distinct CDR3 sequences, with roughly 21% seen just once and 15% held by the top ten. As to treatment: 10-day PBMC culture with coronavirus spike peptide pools or control peptides (ViraFEST assay). Under the ViraFEST approach, antigen-specific T cells were expanded with peptide pools and TCRs subsequently sequenced. Remarks on this clonotype: Its antigen is as yet unknown.

Trimming took off 2 bases at V and 3 bases at J, with 12 bases between the two ends. The CDR3 is made up of 14 amino acids. Germline-derived CDR1 and CDR2 are SGHRS and YFSETQ. Sequencing was carried out using cultured CD4+ T cells from blood. The V gene is TRBV5-1, the J gene TRBJ2-7, with D perhaps given as TRBD1 or TRBD2 (5 bases each). The sequence was obtained from a human donor with COVID-19. CDR3 in DNA: TGCGCCAGCAGCTTCACGGGACCCAACTACGAGCAGTACTTC. It translates to CASSFTGPNYEQYF.